This entry is about one T cell receptor beta chain. Its antigen is currently unknown. The CDR3 has 14 residues. Germline CDR1 and CDR2: SGHRS and YFSETQ. The V and J ends lost 4 bases and 10 bases respectively, with 17 bases between them. Time point specified: recipient sample about 28 days before transplant, after cytoreduction. This sample is drawn from a study of T cell clonotyping in hematopoietic cell transplantation. Notes on the study in general: After transplant, recipient diversity fell while pathologically expanded clonotypes grew through day 180. Higher Inverse Simpson Index values in graft donor and pretransplant recipient predicted broader posttransplant TCR diversity. No sorting was done, leaving CD4 and CD8 contributions mixed.

TCRdb's copy holds only in-frame clones and misses some; the assay was immunoSEQ multiplex PCR. The sample consists of 29,000 or so clones, around three quarters of them appearing once. This receptor was taken from a woman aged 25 to 39 with chronic myeloid leukemia. Some clones in this sample may be carry-over from other donors' samples. The chain carries TRBV5-1 and TRBJ1-4; possible D gene TRBD1, 6 bases. The sample was peripheral blood mononuclear cells, taken before stem cell transplant. CDR3 DNA sequence: TGCGCCAGCAGCCCCGGGACACTCTCTGGAAAACTGTTTTTT. Amino acids: CASSPGTLSGKLFF.